This entry describes one TCR beta chain. The sample is drawn from a study of CD8 T cells in Susac syndrome. Reverse transcription used about 0.45 to 1 ug RNA and random hexamers. Amplification of TCR beta CDR3 used immunoSEQ multiplex PCR across 54 Vbeta and 13 Jbeta. In TCRdb, the immunoSEQ multiplex PCR reads were re-called with MiXCR into one record per CDR3 protein. The data contain 150,000 to 200,000 distinct CDR3 sequences, just under 95% of them seen just once; the ten biggest clones take up around 0.15%. Germline assignment: CDR1 SNHLY and CDR2 FYNNEI. The CDR3 is 13 amino acids. With 3 bases removed from V and 1 base from J, the gap between germline ends came to 6 bases. Sequencing targeted TCR beta in T cells from blood (CD8+ and CD4+).

The sample taken for sequencing was CD4+ T cells from PBMCs. The chain uses TRBV2 and TRBJ1-2, with D unclear. This clonotype was sampled from a human donor in good health. CDR3 sequence: CASSEDGNYGYTF. CDR3 coding DNA: TGTGCCAGCAGTGAGGACGGTAACTATGGCTACACCTTC.